This TCR beta chain was retrieved from a study of blood T cell repertoires in COVID-19 (dated by TCRdb to 2019 to 2021). Regarding the study in general: Samples covering the acute and convalescent phases of COVID-19 were provided by collaborators in the United States, Italy and Spain. The prospective study material was composed of cDNA or gDNA derived from T cells, B-cell-depleted T cells, or PBMCs. The dataset comprised deeply sampled blood TCRbeta repertoires from subjects exposed to, actively infected with, or recovered from COVID-19. A freely available public database, intended as a resource for researchers studying the immune response to SARS-CoV-2, is where the repertoires were released. The samples were drawn from the first 160 participants of the ongoing ImmuneRACE study and from 1,254 subjects provided by 6 global collaborators. Nearly every sample came with metadata listing a de-identified subject ID, COVID-19 status, age in years and sex. HLA class I and class II types, where available, came from metadata supplied by the sample provider rather than from assay-based typing. Overall study results and their limits: Clinical and demographic metadata were provided uncurated, with the amount varying by source and participant.

The germline V gene (reference sequence) supplies CDR1 LNHDA and CDR2 SQIVND. The CDR3 starts with the cysteine, ends with the phenylalanine, and has 16 residues. The read is trimmed to its CDR3 DNA, 48 bases read in frame from base 1. V has 3 bases trimmed and J has 6 bases trimmed; junction bases matching no gene number 7. TCRbeta CDR3 regions were amplified from genomic DNA using the immunoSEQ Assay, a bias-controlled multiplex PCR. The original methods were these. Within the assay, amplification of reference gene primers was used to estimate how many nucleated cells each sample contained. To quantify the absolute abundance of each unique TCRbeta CDR3 rearrangement, sequence reads were collapsed and filtered. For each sample, productive Simpson clonality was calculated as the square root of Simpson's diversity index across productive rearrangements. Not all clones reach the TCRdb copy of this immuneACCESS table, which keeps in-frame sequences only. Checked studies attribute under half of the gap to unresolved V genes and leave the rest unexplained. V and J calls and clone size come straight from that table; D and trimming were deduced from the DNA. The sample records approximately 490,000 clones, 75% to 90% of which are singletons. The ten largest make up 0.7% of the sample.

Points on this clone: Its antigen has not been determined. Base qualities are not at hand, and no much larger clone is one base apart.

In the prospective study, participants were roughly 18 to 100 years old, resided in under 30 geographic areas of the United States, and were enrolled through a virtual design. In the prospective study, cohorts were assigned on the basis of participant-reported clinical history obtained from a screening survey and a study questionnaire. ImmuneRACE Cohort 3 recovered participants were defined by two consecutive negative NP/OP PCR tests, healthcare professional clearance, or symptom resolution. Mobile phlebotomists in the prospective study collected whole blood, serum and a nasopharyngeal or oropharyngeal swab from every participant. Additional blood draws and questionnaires over an approximately 2-month period could optionally be provided by prospective study participants. Before DNA extraction, prospective study blood samples were shipped either frozen or at room temperature.

The origin of this receptor is a young woman who had recovered from COVID-19. Sequenced input: PBMCs or T cells enriched from blood (not recorded which). In this chain, TRBV19 is recombined with TRBJ1-6; the junction holds 8 bases that match TRBD1. The encoded CDR3 is CASSMTGDPGNSPLHF. The nucleotide sequence reads TGTGCCAGTAGTATGACAGGGGATCCGGGTAATTCACCCCTCCACTTT.